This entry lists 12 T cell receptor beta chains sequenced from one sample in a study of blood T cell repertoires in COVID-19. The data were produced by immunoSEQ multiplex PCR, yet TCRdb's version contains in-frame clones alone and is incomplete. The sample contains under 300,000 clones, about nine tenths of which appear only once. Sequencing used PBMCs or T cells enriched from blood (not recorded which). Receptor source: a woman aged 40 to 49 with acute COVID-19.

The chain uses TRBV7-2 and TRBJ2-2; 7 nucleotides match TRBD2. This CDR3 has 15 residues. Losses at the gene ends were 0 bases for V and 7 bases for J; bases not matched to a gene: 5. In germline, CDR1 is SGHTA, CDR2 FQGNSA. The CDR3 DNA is TGTGCCAGCAGCTTAGCGGGTCGGGACTACGGGGAGCTGTTTTTT. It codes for CASSLAGRDYGELFF.

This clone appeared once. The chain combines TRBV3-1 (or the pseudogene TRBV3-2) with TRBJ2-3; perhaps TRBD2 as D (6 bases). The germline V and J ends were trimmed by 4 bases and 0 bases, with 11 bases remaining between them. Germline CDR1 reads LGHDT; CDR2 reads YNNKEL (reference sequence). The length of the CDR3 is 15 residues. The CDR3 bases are TGTGCCAGCAGCCCCGCTAGCGTTAGCACAGATACGCAGTATTTT. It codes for CASSPASVSTDTQYF.

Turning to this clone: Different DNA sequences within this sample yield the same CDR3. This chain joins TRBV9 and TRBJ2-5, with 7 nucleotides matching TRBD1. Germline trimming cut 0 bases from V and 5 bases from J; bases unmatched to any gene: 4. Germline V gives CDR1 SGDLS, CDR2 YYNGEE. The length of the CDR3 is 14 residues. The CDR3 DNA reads TGTGCCAGCAGCGTAGACAGGGGCGGGGAGACCCAGTACTTC. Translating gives CASSVDRGGETQYF.

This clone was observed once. The CDR3 DNA reads TGTGCCATCAGTGAGACCCCTGACAGGAACCAGCCCCAGCATTTT. This encodes CAISETPDRNQPQHF. The V gene is TRBV10-3, the J gene TRBJ1-5; possible D gene TRBD1, 6 bases. CDR3 size: 15 residues. The V gene lost 2 bases and the J gene lost 7 bases, with 15 bases spanning the gap. Germline CDR1 ENHRY, CDR2 SYGVKD.

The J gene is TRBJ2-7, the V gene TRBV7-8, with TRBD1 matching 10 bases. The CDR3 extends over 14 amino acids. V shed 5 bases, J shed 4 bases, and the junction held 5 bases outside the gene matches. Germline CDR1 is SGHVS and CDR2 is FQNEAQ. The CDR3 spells CASSQGQGVYEQYF. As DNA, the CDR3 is TGTGCCAGCAGCCAAGGACAGGGGGTATACGAGCAGTACTTC.

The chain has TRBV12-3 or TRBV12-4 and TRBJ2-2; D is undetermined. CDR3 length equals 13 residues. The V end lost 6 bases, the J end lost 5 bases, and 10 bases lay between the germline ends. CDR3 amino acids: CASSHSWTGELFF. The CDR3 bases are TGTGCCAGCAGCCATAGCTGGACCGGGGAGCTGTTTTTT.

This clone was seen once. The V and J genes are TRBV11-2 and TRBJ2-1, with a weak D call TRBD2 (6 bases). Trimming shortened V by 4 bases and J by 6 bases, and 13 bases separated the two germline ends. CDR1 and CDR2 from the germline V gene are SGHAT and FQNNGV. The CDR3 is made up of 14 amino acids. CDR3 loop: CASSSLVGLNEQFF. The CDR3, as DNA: TGTGCCAGCAGCTCCCTGGTGGGACTCAATGAGCAGTTCTTC.

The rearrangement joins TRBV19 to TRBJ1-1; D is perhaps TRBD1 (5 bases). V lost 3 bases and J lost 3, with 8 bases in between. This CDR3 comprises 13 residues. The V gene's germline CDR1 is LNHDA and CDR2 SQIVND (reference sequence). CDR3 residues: CASSMSRDTEAFF. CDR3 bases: TGTGCCAGTAGTATGTCCAGGGACACTGAAGCTTTCTTT.

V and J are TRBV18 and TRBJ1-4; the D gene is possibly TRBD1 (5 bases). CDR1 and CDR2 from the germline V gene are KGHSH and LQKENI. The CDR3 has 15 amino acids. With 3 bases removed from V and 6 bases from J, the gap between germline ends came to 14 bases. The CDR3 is CASSPQGVNDEKLFF. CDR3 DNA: TGTGCCAGCTCACCGCAAGGGGTCAACGATGAAAAACTGTTTTTT. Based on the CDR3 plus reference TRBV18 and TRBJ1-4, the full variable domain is NAGVMQNPRHLVRRRGQEARLRCSPMKGHSHVYWYRQLPEEGLKFMVYLQKENIIDESGMPKERFSAEFPKEGPSILRIQQVVRGDSAAYFCASSPQGVNDEKLFFGSGTQLSVL.

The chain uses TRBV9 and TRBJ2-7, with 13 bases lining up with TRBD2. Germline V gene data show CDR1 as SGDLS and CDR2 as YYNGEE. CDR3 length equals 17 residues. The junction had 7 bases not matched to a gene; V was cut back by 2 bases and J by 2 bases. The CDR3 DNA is TGTGCCAGCAGCGTCGGGACTAGCGGGGATTTACCCTACGAGCAGTACGTC. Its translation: CASSVGTSGDLPYEQYV.

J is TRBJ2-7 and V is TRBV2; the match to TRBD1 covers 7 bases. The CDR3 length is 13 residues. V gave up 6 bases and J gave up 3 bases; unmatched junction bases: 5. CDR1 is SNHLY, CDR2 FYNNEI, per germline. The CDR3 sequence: CASRGDSFYEQYF. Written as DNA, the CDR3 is TGTGCCAGCAGGGGGGACAGCTTCTACGAGCAGTACTTC.

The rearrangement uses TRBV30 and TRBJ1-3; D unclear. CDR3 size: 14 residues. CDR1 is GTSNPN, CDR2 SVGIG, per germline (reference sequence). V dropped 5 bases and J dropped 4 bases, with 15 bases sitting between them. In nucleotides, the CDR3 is TGTGCCTGGGGAAAGACTTCGTTCGGAAACACCATATATTTT. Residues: CAWGKTSFGNTIYF.